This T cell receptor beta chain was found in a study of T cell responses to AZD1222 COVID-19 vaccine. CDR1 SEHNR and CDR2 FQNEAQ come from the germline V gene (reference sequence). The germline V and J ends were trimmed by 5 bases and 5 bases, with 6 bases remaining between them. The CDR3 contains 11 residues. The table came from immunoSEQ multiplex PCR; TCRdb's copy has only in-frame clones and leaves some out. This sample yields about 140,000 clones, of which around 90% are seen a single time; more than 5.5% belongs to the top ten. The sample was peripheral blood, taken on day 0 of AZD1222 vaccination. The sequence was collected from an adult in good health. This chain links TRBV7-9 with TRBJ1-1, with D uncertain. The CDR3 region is CASSPETEAFF. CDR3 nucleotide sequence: TGTGCCAGCAGCCCTGAAACTGAAGCTTTCTTT. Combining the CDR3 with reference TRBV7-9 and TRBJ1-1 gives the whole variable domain DTGVSQNPRHKITKRGQNVTFRCDPISEHNRLYWYRQTLGQGPEFLTYFQNEAQLEKSRLLSDRFSAERPKGSFSTLEIQRTEQGDSAMYLCASSPETEAFFGQGTRLTVV.